The clone carrying this T cell receptor beta chain was seen once. The target antigen is unknown. These data belong to a study of T cell responses to AZD1222 COVID-19 vaccine. The study's findings and limits: After two AZD1222 doses, spike-specific TCR breadth and depth rose versus day 0. The reported proportion of spike-specific TCRs targeting unmutated variant regions was nearly half. Possibly, clonal diversity was underestimated; donors were largely white British and included more females.

Profiling relied on immunoSEQ multiplex PCR, and the TCRdb table lists in-frame clones only, not all of them. Among approximately 150,000 clones listed, around 87% were seen once. The input for sequencing was peripheral blood, taken 28 days after the second AZD1222 dose. This receptor was taken from an adult who received the AZD1222 COVID-19 vaccine.

CDR3 in amino acids: CASRAGVSGNTIYF. For the CDR3, the DNA is TGTGCCAGCAGGGCCGGGGTCTCTGGAAACACCATATATTTT. This sequence joins TRBV27 and TRBJ1-3; D remains ambiguous. Trimming removed 6 bases from V and 0 bases from J, with 9 bases in between. CDR3 length: 14 residues. CDR1 is MNHEY and CDR2 is SMNVEV in the germline V gene (reference sequence).